The entry below gives a single T cell receptor beta chain sequence along with its context. Its antigen remains unidentified. The sample is drawn from a study of T cell responses to AZD1222 COVID-19 vaccine. The repertoire was sequenced with immunoSEQ multiplex PCR; TCRdb's copy has only in-frame clones and lacks some. In the table there are tens of thousands of clones, roughly nine tenths of which are singletons. The CDR3 loop spans 13 amino acids. Trimming stripped 9 bases from V and 1 base from J, with 12 bases between. CDR1 is ENHRY, CDR2 SYGVKD, per germline. General observations from the study: Increases in Spike-specific TCR breadth and depth were seen after two AZD1222 doses.

This chain joins TRBV10-3 and TRBJ1-1, with D possibly being TRBD1 (6 bases). This TCR was recovered from an adult in good health. Source: peripheral blood, taken on day 0 of AZD1222 vaccination. CDR3 sequence (DNA): TGTGCCATTAGAAGGGACACGAACACTGAAGCTTTCTTT. This codes for CAIRRDTNTEAFF.